The clone carrying this TCR beta chain appeared a single time. Antigen unknown. This specimen comes from a study of graft-versus-host responses after intestinal transplantation. V shed 3 bases and J shed 8 bases, with 8 bases lying between them. Germline values: CDR1 MDHEN, CDR2 SYDVKM. This CDR3 has 12 amino acids. Profiled with immunoSEQ multiplex PCR; TCRdb holds only in-frame clones, not every one. The sample holds roughly 93,000 clones, around 93% seen once. This sequence originates from a human donor who was the organ donor for an intestinal transplant. The starting material was unstimulated CD8+ T cells sorted from spleen or lymph node cells, obtained before transplant. V usage is TRBV28 and J usage is TRBJ2-1; D is uncertain. CDR3 residues: CASSFDEDEQFF. The CDR3 DNA follows: TGTGCCAGCAGTTTCGATGAGGATGAGCAGTTCTTC.